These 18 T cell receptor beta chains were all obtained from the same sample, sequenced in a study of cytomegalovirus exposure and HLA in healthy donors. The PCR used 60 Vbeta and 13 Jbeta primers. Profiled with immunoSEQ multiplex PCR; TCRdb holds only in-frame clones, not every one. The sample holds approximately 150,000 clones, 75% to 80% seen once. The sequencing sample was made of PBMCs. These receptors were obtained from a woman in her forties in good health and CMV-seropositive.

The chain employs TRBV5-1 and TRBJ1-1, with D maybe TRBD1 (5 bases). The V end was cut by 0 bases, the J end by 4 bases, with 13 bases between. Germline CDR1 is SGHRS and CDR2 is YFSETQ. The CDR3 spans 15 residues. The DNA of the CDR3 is TGCGCCAGCAGCTTGGATCCAGGGCTGCGCACTGAAGCTTTCTTT. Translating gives CASSLDPGLRTEAFF.

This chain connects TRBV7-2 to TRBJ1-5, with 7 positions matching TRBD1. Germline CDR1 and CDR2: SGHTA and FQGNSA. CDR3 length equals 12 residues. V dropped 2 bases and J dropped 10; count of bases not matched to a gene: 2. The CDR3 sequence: CASSLQGEPQHF. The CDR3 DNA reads TGTGCCAGCAGCTTACAGGGGGAACCCCAGCATTTT.

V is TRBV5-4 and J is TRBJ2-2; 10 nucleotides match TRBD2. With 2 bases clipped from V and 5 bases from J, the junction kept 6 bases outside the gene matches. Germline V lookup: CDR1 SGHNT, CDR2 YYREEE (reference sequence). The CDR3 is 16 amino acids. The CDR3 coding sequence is TGTGCCAGCAGCTTCCTAGCGGGAGCGTTAACCGGGGAGCTGTTTTTT. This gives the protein CASSFLAGALTGELFF.

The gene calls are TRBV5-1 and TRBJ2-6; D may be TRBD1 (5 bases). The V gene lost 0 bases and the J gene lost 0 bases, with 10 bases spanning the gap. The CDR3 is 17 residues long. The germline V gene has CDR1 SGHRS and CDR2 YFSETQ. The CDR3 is CASSLAPGRSGANVLTF. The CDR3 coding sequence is TGCGCCAGCAGCTTGGCACCAGGGCGCTCTGGGGCCAACGTCCTGACTTTC.

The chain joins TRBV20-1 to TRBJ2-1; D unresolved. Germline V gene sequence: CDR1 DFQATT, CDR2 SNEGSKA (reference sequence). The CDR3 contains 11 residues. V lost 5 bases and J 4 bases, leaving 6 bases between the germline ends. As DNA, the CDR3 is TGCAGTGCTCCTAGGTACAATGAGCAGTTCTTC. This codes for CSAPRYNEQFF.

This CDR3 is CASSATSGTREQYF. The CDR3 bases are TGCGCCAGCAGCGCGACTAGCGGGACACGGGAGCAGTACTTC. The chain is built from TRBV5-1 and TRBJ2-7; 11 bases match TRBD2. The CDR3 sequence is 14 residues long. Germline V gene lookup returns CDR1 SGHRS and CDR2 YFSETQ. V lost 4 bases and J lost 7; bases outside the gene matches: 7.

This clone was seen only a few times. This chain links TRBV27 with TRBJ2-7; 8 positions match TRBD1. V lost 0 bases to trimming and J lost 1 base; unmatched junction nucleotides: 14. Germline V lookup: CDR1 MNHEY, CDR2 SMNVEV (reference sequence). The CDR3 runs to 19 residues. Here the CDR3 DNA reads TGTGCCAGCAGTTTATCCGACAGGGGCAGAATTCCTGGGTCCTACGAGCAGTACTTC. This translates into CASSLSDRGRIPGSYEQYF.

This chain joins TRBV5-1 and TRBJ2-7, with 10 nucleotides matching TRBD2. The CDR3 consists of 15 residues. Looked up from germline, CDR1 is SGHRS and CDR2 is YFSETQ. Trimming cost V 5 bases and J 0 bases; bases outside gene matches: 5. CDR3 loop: CASRPASGSSYEQYF. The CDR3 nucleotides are TGCGCCAGCAGACCTGCTAGCGGGAGCTCCTACGAGCAGTACTTC.

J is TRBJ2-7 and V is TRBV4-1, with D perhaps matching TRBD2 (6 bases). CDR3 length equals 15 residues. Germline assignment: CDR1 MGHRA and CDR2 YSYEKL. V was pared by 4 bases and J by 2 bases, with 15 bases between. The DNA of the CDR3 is TGCGCCAGCAGCCGCGATAGCGGTGGGGCCTACGAGCAGTACTTC. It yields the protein CASSRDSGGAYEQYF.

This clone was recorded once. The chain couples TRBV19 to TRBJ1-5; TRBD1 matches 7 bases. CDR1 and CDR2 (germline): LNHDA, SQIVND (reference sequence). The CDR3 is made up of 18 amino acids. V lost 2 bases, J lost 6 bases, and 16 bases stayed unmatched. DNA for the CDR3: TGTGCCAGTAGTATAAATCCCGAGCCAGGGGGAAAGGTTCAGCCCCAGCATTTT. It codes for CASSINPEPGGKVQPQHF.

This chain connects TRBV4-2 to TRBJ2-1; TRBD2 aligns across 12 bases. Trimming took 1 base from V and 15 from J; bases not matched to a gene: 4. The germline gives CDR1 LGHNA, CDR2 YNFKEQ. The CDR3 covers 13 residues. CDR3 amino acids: CASSQGLAGALFF. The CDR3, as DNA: TGTGCCAGCAGCCAAGGACTAGCGGGAGCCCTGTTCTTC.

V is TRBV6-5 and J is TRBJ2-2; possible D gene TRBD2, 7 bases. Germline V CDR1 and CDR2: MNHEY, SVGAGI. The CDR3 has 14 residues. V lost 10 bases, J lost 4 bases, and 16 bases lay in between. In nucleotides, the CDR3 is TGTGCCACCCGAGGGGGGAGGGCCACCGGGGAGCTGTTTTTT. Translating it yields CATRGGRATGELFF.

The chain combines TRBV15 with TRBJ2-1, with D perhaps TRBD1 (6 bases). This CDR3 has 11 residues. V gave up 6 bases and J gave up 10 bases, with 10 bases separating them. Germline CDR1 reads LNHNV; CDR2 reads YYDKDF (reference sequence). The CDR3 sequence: CATSRDTEQFF. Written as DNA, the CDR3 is TGTGCCACCAGTCGGGACACCGAGCAGTTCTTC.

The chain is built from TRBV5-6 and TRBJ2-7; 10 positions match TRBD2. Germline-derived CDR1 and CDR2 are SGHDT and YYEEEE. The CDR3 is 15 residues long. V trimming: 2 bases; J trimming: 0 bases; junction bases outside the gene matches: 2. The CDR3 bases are TGTGCCAGCAGCTTATGGACTAGCGGCTCCTACGAGCAGTACTTC. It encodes CASSLWTSGSYEQYF.

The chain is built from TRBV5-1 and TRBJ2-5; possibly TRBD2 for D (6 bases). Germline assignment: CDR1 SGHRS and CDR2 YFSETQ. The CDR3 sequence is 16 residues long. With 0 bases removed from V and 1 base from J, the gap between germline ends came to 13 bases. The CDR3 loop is CASSLGAGTVQETQYF. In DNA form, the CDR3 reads TGCGCCAGCAGCTTGGGGGCGGGGACGGTCCAAGAGACCCAGTACTTC.

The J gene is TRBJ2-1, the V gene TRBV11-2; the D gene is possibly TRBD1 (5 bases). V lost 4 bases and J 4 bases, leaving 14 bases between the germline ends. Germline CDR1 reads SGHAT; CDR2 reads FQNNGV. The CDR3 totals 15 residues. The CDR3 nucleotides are TGTGCCAGCAGCTCTTATGGGGCAGATTACAATGAGCAGTTCTTC. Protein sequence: CASSSYGADYNEQFF.

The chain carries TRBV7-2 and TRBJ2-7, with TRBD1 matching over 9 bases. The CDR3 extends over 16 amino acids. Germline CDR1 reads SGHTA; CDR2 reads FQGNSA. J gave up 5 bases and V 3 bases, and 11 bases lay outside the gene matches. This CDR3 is CASSFGGQGFIDEQYF. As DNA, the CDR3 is TGTGCCAGCAGCTTCGGCGGACAGGGGTTCATCGACGAGCAGTACTTC.

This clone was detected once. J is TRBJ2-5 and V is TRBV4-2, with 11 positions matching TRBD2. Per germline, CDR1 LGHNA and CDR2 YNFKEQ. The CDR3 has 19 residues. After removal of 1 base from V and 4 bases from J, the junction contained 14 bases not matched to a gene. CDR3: CASSQGSLQRLAGGETQYF. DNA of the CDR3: TGTGCCAGCAGCCAAGGAAGTCTACAGAGGCTAGCGGGAGGAGAGACCCAGTACTTC.